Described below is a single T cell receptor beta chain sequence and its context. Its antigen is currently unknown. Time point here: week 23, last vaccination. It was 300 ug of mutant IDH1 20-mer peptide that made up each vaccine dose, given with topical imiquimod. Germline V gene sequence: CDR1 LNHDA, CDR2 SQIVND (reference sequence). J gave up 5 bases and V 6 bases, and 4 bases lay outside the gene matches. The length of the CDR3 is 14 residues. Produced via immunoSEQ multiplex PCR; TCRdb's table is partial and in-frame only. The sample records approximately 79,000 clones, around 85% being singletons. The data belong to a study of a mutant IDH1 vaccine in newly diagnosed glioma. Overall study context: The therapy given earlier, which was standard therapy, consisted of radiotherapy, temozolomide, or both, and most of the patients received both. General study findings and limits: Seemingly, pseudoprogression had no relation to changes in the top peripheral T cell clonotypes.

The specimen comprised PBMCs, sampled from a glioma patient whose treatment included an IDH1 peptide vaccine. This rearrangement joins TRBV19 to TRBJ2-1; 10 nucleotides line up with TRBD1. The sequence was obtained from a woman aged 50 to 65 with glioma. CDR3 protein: CASRTGGSDNEQFF. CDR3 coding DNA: TGTGCCAGTAGGACAGGGGGCAGCGACAATGAGCAGTTCTTC.